This passage covers 27 T cell receptor beta chains from one sample sequenced in a study of blood T cell repertoires in COVID-19. Data came from immunoSEQ multiplex PCR; TCRdb stores just in-frame clones and leaves some out. This sample carries 45,000 or so clones, about nine tenths of them seen once, and the ten largest clones take 8.5% to 10%. Sequenced: peripheral blood. The receptors were gathered from a human donor in a cohort sampled during active COVID-19.

This clone came up a few times. V usage is TRBV30 and J usage is TRBJ2-3, with D unresolved. Trimming took off 0 bases at V and 4 bases at J, with 5 bases between the two ends. Germline CDR1 and CDR2: GTSNPN and SVGIG (reference sequence). The CDR3 totals 12 residues. CDR3 nucleotide sequence: TGTGCCTGGAGTGTACTCGCAGATACGCAGTATTTT. As protein: CAWSVLADTQYF.

The rearrangement uses TRBV6-5 and TRBJ2-1; D unclear. This CDR3 has 12 amino acids. Looked up from germline, CDR1 is MNHEY and CDR2 is SVGAGI. V was trimmed by 2 bases and J by 10 bases, leaving 9 bases between them. CDR3: CASSYIHGEQFF. The CDR3 coding sequence is TGTGCCAGCAGTTACATCCATGGCGAGCAGTTCTTC.

This clone was found once. The CDR3 here is CASSPLPTGEDYGYTF. CDR3 nucleotide sequence: TGTGCCAGCTCACCACTCCCGACAGGGGAGGACTATGGCTACACCTTC. The V gene is TRBV18, the J gene TRBJ1-2; TRBD1 aligns across 8 bases. V was clipped by 1 base and J by 3 bases; unmatched bases: 7. The CDR3 consists of 16 residues. CDR1 is KGHSH and CDR2 is LQKENI in the germline V gene.

The V and J genes are TRBV19 and TRBJ2-3, with TRBD2 matching over 10 bases. The germline V gene has CDR1 LNHDA and CDR2 SQIVND (reference sequence). This CDR3 contains 16 residues. The trim removed 3 bases at V and 4 bases at J, leaving 7 bases unmatched. CDR3 sequence: CASSIPLAGAADTQYF. The DNA of the CDR3 is TGTGCCAGTAGTATCCCCCTAGCGGGGGCCGCAGATACGCAGTATTTT.

The V call is TRBV7-9, the J call TRBJ2-7; D perhaps matches TRBD1 (5 bases). Trimming left V 5 bases short and J 5 bases short, with 16 bases between. The CDR3 is 14 residues long. Germline CDR1 reads SEHNR; CDR2 reads FQNEAQ (reference sequence). CDR3 sequence: CASSPQGISHEQYF. DNA for the CDR3: TGTGCCAGCAGCCCGCAGGGCATTTCCCACGAGCAGTACTTC.

The chain joins TRBV9 to TRBJ2-3, with a possible D match to TRBD2 (7 bases). V gave up 0 bases and J gave up 1 base, with 12 bases separating them. Germline values: CDR1 SGDLS, CDR2 YYNGEE. The CDR3 runs 16 residues. The CDR3: CASSVGGGLGTDTQYF. The CDR3 bases are TGTGCCAGCAGCGTAGGGGGGGGCCTTGGCACAGATACGCAGTATTTT.

This chain links TRBV19 with TRBJ2-5; TRBD2 matches at 15 bases. Germline trimming cut 4 bases from V and 5 bases from J; bases unmatched to any gene: 8. Germline-derived CDR1 and CDR2 are LNHDA and SQIVND (reference sequence). The CDR3 totals 17 residues. The DNA for the CDR3 is TGTGCCAGTAGTACCGGGACTAGCGGGGGGCCGGAGGAGACCCAGTACTTC. It encodes CASSTGTSGGPEETQYF. Combining the CDR3 with reference TRBV19 and TRBJ2-5 gives the whole variable domain DGGITQSPKYLFRKEGQNVTLSCEQNLNHDAMYWYRQDPGQGLRLIYYSQIVNDFQKGDIAEGYSVSREKKESFPLTVTSAQKNPTAFYLCASSTGTSGGPEETQYFGPGTRLLVL.

The chain uses TRBV7-2 and TRBJ1-5; TRBD1 matches 7 bases. CDR1 is SGHTA, CDR2 FQGNSA, per germline. This CDR3 is 14 amino acids long. Germline trimming cut 5 bases from V and 5 bases from J; bases unmatched to any gene: 6. In DNA form, the CDR3 reads TGTGCCAGCAGCCGTAAACAGGGGTATCAGCCCCAGCATTTT. Translation gives CASSRKQGYQPQHF.

The chain employs TRBV7-2 and TRBJ1-1; a weak D match, TRBD1 (5 bases). The CDR3 loop spans 13 amino acids. The germline CDR1 and CDR2 sequences are SGHTA and FQGNSA. The V gene lost 5 bases and the J gene lost 1 base, with 8 bases spanning the gap. CDR3 nucleotides: TGTGCCAGCAGCCGGGGGTCGAACACTGAAGCTTTCTTT. Amino acid sequence: CASSRGSNTEAFF.

Here the CDR3 DNA reads TGCAGCGGTGGAACCGGGACAGGGAACGAGCAGTACTTC. It codes for CSGGTGTGNEQYF. V and J are TRBV29-1 and TRBJ2-7, with 9 bases that match TRBD1. Germline CDR1 is SQVTM and CDR2 is ANQGSEA. V shed 7 bases, J shed 5 bases, and the junction held 9 bases outside the gene matches. The CDR3 consists of 13 residues.

This clone has a single count. The V gene is TRBV9, the J gene TRBJ2-3, with D unclear. The germline V and J ends were trimmed by 4 bases and 4 bases, with 10 bases remaining between them. Per the germline V gene, CDR1 is SGDLS and CDR2 is YYNGEE. The CDR3 sequence is 13 residues long. CDR3 nucleotides: TGTGCCAGCAGCAAAGCTGTCCCAGATACGCAGTATTTT. It is translated as CASSKAVPDTQYF. Full variable domain (remainder filled in from reference TRBV9 and TRBJ2-3): DSGVTQTPKHLITATGQRVTLRCSPRSGDLSVYWYQQSLDQGLQFLIQYYNGEERAKGNILERFSAQQFPDLHSELNLSSLELGDSALYFCASSKAVPDTQYFGPGTRLTVL.

This rearrangement joins TRBV7-2 to TRBJ2-1, with D possibly TRBD2 on 5 matching bases. The germline gives CDR1 SGHTA, CDR2 FQGNSA. The CDR3 contains 15 residues. Trimming cost V 5 bases and J 6 bases, with 17 bases left between them. CDR3 DNA sequence: TGTGCCAGCAGCCGTACGGGGAGCGGTCGCAATGAGCAGTTCTTC. It is translated as CASSRTGSGRNEQFF.

The chain couples TRBV9 to TRBJ2-7; D possibly corresponds to TRBD1 (6 bases). CDR1 and CDR2 from the germline V gene are SGDLS and YYNGEE. Trimming took 8 bases from V and 9 from J, leaving 15 bases between them. The CDR3 sequence is 11 residues long. The CDR3 reads CASQGQGPQYF. The CDR3 region has the DNA TGTGCCAGTCAGGGGCAGGGTCCGCAGTACTTC.

This clone was picked up a small number of times. V usage is TRBV2 and J usage is TRBJ2-2; no definite D call. CDR1 and CDR2 (germline): SNHLY, FYNNEI. V was pared by 6 bases and J by 7 bases, with 9 bases between. The CDR3 contains 12 residues. CDR3 in amino acids: CASSASGGELFF. For the CDR3, the DNA is TGTGCCAGCAGCGCCAGTGGCGGGGAGCTGTTTTTT.

This clone was observed once. V usage is TRBV30 and J usage is TRBJ2-7; 10 nucleotides match TRBD1. The germline CDR1 and CDR2 sequences are GTSNPN and SVGIG (reference sequence). This CDR3 has 15 amino acids. The junction had 7 bases not matched to a gene; V was cut back by 0 bases and J by 5 bases. CDR3 DNA: TGTGCCTGGAGTGTAGCGACAGGGGGCTTGGACGAGCAGTACTTC. Its translation: CAWSVATGGLDEQYF.

In its sample, this clone was seen a few times. V is TRBV7-2 and J is TRBJ2-7; the D is unclear. There are 14 residues in the CDR3. Between the trimmed V and J ends, which lost 2 bases and 2 bases, there was a span of 10 bases. Looked up from germline, CDR1 is SGHTA and CDR2 is FQGNSA. The CDR3 spells CASSLTQAAYEQYF. The CDR3 bases are TGTGCCAGCAGCTTAACCCAGGCAGCCTACGAGCAGTACTTC.

This sequence joins TRBV18 and TRBJ2-1; TRBD2 matches 8 bases. This CDR3 is built from 16 residues. CDR1 and CDR2 from the germline V gene are KGHSH and LQKENI. V dropped 3 bases and J dropped 6; count of bases not matched to a gene: 10. DNA for the CDR3: TGTGCCAGCTCACCGGAGGTTGGGACTAGTGGCAATGAGCAGTTCTTC. Its protein product is CASSPEVGTSGNEQFF.

This chain links TRBV11-1 with TRBJ2-6; D unclear. The germline gives CDR1 SGHAT, CDR2 FQDESV (reference sequence). V was trimmed by 5 bases and J by 2 bases, leaving 10 bases between them. The CDR3 sequence is 15 residues long. The CDR3 DNA sequence: TGTGCCAGCAGCCCCAATGGGCCTGGGGCCAACGTCCTGACTTTC. It specifies CASSPNGPGANVLTF.

The sample holds one count of this clone. The chain couples TRBV3-1 (or the pseudogene TRBV3-2) to TRBJ2-1, with TRBD2 as a possible D gene (6 bases). V was shortened by 0 bases and J by 10 bases, with 25 bases between the two germline ends. Per germline, CDR1 LGHDT and CDR2 YNNKEL (reference sequence). This CDR3 is built from 18 residues. CDR3 nucleotides: TGTGCCAGCAGCCAAGAGGTCGCGGGACTCGCCGGTCCCTTCGAGCAGTTCTTC. Protein: CASSQEVAGLAGPFEQFF.

The chain joins TRBV13 to TRBJ2-1; D uncertain. CDR1 is PRHDT, CDR2 FYEKMQ, per germline (reference sequence). CDR3 length equals 12 residues. Deletions cut 6 bases from V and 8 bases from J, with 11 bases between. The CDR3 loop reads CASRSLRDEQFF. CDR3 in DNA: TGTGCCAGCAGATCCCTTCGGGATGAGCAGTTCTTC.

The chain combines TRBV6-5 with TRBJ1-2; 9 bases align to TRBD1. After removal of 6 bases from V and 6 bases from J, the junction contained 11 bases not matched to a gene. The CDR3 spans 15 residues. Germline V gene data show CDR1 as MNHEY and CDR2 as SVGAGI. Written as DNA, the CDR3 is TGTGCCAGCAGGGACGGGACAGGGCAAGTCCATGGCTACACCTTC. Its protein is CASRDGTGQVHGYTF.

The chain joins TRBV7-6 to TRBJ2-7, with 10 bases matching TRBD1. The germline gives CDR1 SGHVS, CDR2 FNYEAQ. The CDR3 loop spans 13 amino acids. The ends lost 4 bases at V and 6 bases at J; junction bases unmatched: 3. DNA of the CDR3: TGTGCCAGCAGCTACGGGACAGGGGCCGAGCAGTACTTC. This gives the protein CASSYGTGAEQYF.

V gene TRBV12-3 or TRBV12-4 combines with J gene TRBJ1-4; D unresolved. Trimming pared 5 bases from V and 8 bases from J, leaving 12 bases between. The CDR3 spans 13 residues. CDR3 protein: CASSPGRREKLFF. The CDR3 nucleotides read TGTGCCAGCAGTCCGGGTCGAAGAGAAAAACTGTTTTTT.

This chain uses TRBV29-1 with TRBJ2-3; maybe TRBD2 (5 bases). Trimming stripped 1 base from V and 4 bases from J, with 9 bases between. The length of the CDR3 is 13 residues. Germline V gene lookup returns CDR1 SQVTM and CDR2 ANQGSEA. The CDR3 nucleotides read TGCAGCGTTGAAGTGACTATCCCAGATACGCAGTATTTT. Translation gives CSVEVTIPDTQYF.

This clone was seen only once. CDR3 DNA sequence: TGTGCCAGCACCGCCGGAGGGTACACTGAAGCTTTCTTT. It is translated as CASTAGGYTEAFF. The chain uses TRBV6-5 and TRBJ1-1; D ambiguous. V shed 7 bases and J shed 3 bases, with 12 bases lying between them. The length of the CDR3 is 13 residues. The germline CDR1 and CDR2 sequences are MNHEY and SVGAGI.

This chain uses TRBV6-5 with TRBJ1-2; 7 positions agree with TRBD1. This CDR3 comprises 15 residues. Looked up from germline, CDR1 is MNHEY and CDR2 is SVGAGI. V shed 4 bases and J 4 bases; nucleotides not matched to a gene: 9. DNA of the CDR3: TGTGCCAGCAGTTCGCCCGGGACAGCGGGCTATGGCTACACCTTC. As protein: CASSSPGTAGYGYTF.

In its sample, this clone was seen once. The genes are TRBV10-2 and TRBJ2-6; tentative D call: TRBD2 (6 bases). Germline CDR1 and CDR2: WSHSY and SAAADI. V shed 3 bases and J shed 4 bases, with 10 bases lying between them. This CDR3 spans 15 amino acids. CDR3 sequence (DNA): TGCGCCAGCAGTGACGGGGGATCCGGGGCCAACGTCCTGACTTTC. Translation gives CASSDGGSGANVLTF.